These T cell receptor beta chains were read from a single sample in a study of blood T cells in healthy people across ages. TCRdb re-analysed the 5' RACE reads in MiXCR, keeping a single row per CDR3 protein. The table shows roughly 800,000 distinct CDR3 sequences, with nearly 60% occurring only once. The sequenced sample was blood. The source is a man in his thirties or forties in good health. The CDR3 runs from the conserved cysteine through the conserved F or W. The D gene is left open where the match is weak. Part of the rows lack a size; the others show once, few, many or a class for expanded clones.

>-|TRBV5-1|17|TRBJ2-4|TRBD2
CASTASPIAGTPLEQYF
TGCGCCAGCACGGCTTCCCCCATAGCGGGGACCCCTTTAGAGCAGTACTTC
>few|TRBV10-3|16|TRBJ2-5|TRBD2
CAISAGGSGGQETQYF
TGTGCCATCAGTGCCGGGGGTAGCGGGGGCCAAGAGACCCAGTACTTC
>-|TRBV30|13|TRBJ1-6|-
CARQDSYNSPLHF
TGTGCCAGACAGGACTCCTATAATTCACCCCTCCACTTT
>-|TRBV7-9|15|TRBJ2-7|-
CASSQGPGRTYEQYF
TGTGCCAGCAGCCAAGGGCCAGGGCGAACCTACGAGCAGTACTTC
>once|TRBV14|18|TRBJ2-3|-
CASSQGLNTDMNTDTQYF
TGTGCCAGCAGCCAAGGCCTGAATACGGACATGAACACAGATACGCAGTATTTT
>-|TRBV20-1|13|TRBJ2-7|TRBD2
CSAPGEGFHEQYF
TGCAGTGCTCCGGGGGAGGGGTTCCACGAGCAGTACTTC
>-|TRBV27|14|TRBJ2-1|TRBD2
CASSPGVGGYEQFF
TGTGCCAGCAGTCCGGGGGTGGGGGGGTATGAGCAGTTCTTC
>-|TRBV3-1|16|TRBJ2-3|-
CASSQAGPISTDTQYF
TGTGCCAGCAGCCAAGCGGGACCTATTAGCACAGATACGCAGTATTTT
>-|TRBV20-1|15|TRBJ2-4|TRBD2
CSARDLGTSGNIQYF
TGCAGTGCTAGAGATCTTGGGACTAGCGGGAACATTCAGTACTTC
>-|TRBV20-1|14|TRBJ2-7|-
CSASNGGLYNEQYF
TGCAGTGCTAGCAACGGGGGCCTCTACAATGAGCAGTACTTC
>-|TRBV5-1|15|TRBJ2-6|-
CASSSLGTGANVLTF
TGCGCCAGCAGCTCTTTGGGTACCGGGGCCAACGTCCTGACTTTC
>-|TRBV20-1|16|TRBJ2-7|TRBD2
CSARDPPAGGSYEQYF
TGCAGTGCTAGAGATCCCCCAGCGGGAGGTTCCTACGAGCAGTACTTC
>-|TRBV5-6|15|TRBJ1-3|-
CASSAKGFSGNTIYF
TGTGCCAGCAGCGCAAAGGGGTTCTCTGGAAACACCATATATTTT
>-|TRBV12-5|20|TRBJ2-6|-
CASGLVLGRGPHSGANVLTF
TGTGCTAGTGGTTTGGTACTCGGCAGGGGACCTCACTCTGGGGCCAACGTCCTGACTTTC
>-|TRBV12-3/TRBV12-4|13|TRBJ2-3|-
CASSRVRADTEYF
TGTGCCAGCAGCAGAGTGAGAGCAGATACGGAATATTTT
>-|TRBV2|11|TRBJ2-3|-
CASSTEYTQYF
TGTGCCAGCAGTACGGAATATACGCAGTATTTT
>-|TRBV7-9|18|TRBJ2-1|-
CASSLISGRRASYNEQFF
TGTGCCAGCAGCTTAATCTCGGGGAGGCGGGCATCCTACAATGAGCAGTTCTTC
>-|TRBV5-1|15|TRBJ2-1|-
CASSPGPQLRDEQFF
TGCGCCAGCAGCCCGGGACCCCAACTTCGCGATGAGCAGTTCTTC
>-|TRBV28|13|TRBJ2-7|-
CASFSRGGYEQYF
TGTGCCAGCTTCTCAAGGGGAGGTTACGAGCAGTACTTC
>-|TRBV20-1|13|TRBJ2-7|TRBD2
CSAMASGSGEQYF
TGCAGTGCTATGGCTAGCGGGAGCGGAGAGCAGTACTTC
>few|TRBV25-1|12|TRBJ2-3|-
CASSEISDTQYF
TGTGCCAGCAGTGAAATCTCAGATACGCAGTATTTT
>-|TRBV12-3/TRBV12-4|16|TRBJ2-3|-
CASSSPDLRRTDTQYF
TGTGCCAGCAGTTCCCCGGACCTACGGCGCACAGATACGCAGTATTTT
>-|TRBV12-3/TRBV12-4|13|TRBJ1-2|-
CASSTRGAFGYTF
TGTGCCAGCAGTACACGGGGGGCTTTCGGCTACACCTTC
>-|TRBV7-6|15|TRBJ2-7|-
CASSPGAGSLYEQYF
TGTGCCAGCAGCCCGGGCGCGGGGTCCCTCTACGAGCAGTACTTC
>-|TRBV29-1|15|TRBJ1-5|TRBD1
CSVGVGGGRDQPQHF
TGCAGCGTTGGGGTTGGAGGGGGCCGGGATCAGCCCCAGCATTTT
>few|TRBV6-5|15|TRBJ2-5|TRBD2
CASRTLAGRQETQYF
TGTGCCAGCCGCACCCTAGCGGGGAGGCAAGAGACCCAGTACTTC
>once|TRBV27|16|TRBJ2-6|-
CASSPARLSGANVLTF
TGTGCCAGCAGTCCAGCCCGGCTCTCCGGGGCCAACGTCCTGACTTTC
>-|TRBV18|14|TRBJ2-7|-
CASSRPGGNYEQYF
TGTGCCAGCTCACGGCCTGGGGGAAACTACGAGCAGTACTTC
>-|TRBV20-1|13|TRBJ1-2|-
CSWAPAGEAGYTF
TGCAGTTGGGCCCCCGCGGGGGAGGCTGGCTACACCTTC
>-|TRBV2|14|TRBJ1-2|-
CASSVSGSSYGYTF
TGTGCCAGCAGTGTATCCGGGTCCTCCTATGGCTACACCTTC
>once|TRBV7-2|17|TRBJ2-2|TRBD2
CASSLDGGGAGTGELFF
TGTGCCAGCAGCCTAGACGGCGGGGGGGCCGGAACCGGGGAGCTGTTTTTT
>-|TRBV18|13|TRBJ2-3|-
CASSPPTLDTQYF
TGTGCCAGCTCACCGCCAACCCTGGATACGCAGTATTTT
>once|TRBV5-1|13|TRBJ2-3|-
CASSPSPLDTQYF
TGCGCCAGCAGCCCCTCCCCACTAGATACGCAGTATTTT
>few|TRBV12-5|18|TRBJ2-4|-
CASGLVRSPLLAKNIQYF
TGTGCTAGTGGTTTGGTACGATCCCCCCTTTTAGCCAAAAACATTCAGTACTTC
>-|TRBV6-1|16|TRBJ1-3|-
CASTPYSGSSGNTIYF
TGTGCCAGCACTCCATATAGTGGTTCTTCTGGAAACACCATATATTTT
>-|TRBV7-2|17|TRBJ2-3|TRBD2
CASSTRSFAGVSGTQYF
TGTGCCAGCAGCACGCGTTCTTTTGCGGGAGTATCTGGTACGCAGTATTTT
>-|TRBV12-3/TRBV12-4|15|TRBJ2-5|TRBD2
CASSSLAGLVGTQYF
TGTGCCAGCAGTTCACTAGCGGGTTTGGTCGGGACCCAGTACTTC
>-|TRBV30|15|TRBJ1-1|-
CAWKSAPVKNTEAFF
TGTGCCTGGAAGTCCGCTCCCGTGAAGAACACTGAAGCTTTCTTT